These T cell receptor beta chains were read from a single sample in a study of regulatory T cells in long-lasting Graves disease. TCRdb redid the calling of the multiplex PCR reads with MiXCR, one entry per CDR3 protein. The sample comprises 400,000 to 450,000 distinct CDR3 sequences, 23% of which are singletons, and approximately 25% rests with the top ten. The sample consisted of peripheral blood mononuclear cells (PBMCs), taken when the disease was refractory, from a patient treated with antithyroid drugs. Every receptor here comes from a female donor with Graves disease. The CDR3 runs from the conserved cysteine through the conserved F or W. The order of the fields is D gene, V gene, J gene, clone size, CDR3 protein, CDR3 DNA. The D gene is left open where the match is weak. Only some rows state a clone size, as once, few, many or a class for expanded clones.

>TRBD2|TRBV28|TRBJ2-7|many
CASSTSTSGRHSYEQYF
TGTGCCAGCAGCACTTCGACTAGCGGGAGGCACTCCTACGAGCAGTACTTC
>TRBD2|TRBV7-2|TRBJ2-7|many
CASSQRTSGRSTYEQYF
TGTGCCAGCAGCCAACGGACTAGCGGGAGGTCCACCTACGAGCAGTACTTC
>NA|TRBV5-1|TRBJ1-1|NA
CASSALRDGTEAFF
TGCGCCAGCAGCGCCCTCAGGGACGGCACTGAAGCTTTCTTT
>TRBD1|TRBV20-1|TRBJ1-1|few
CSAGQGLRAFF
TGCAGTGCGGGACAGGGGCTGCGAGCTTTCTTT
>NA|TRBV12-3/TRBV12-4|TRBJ1-3|NA
CATEGSVVDTIYF
TGTGCCACTGAGGGCAGTGTGGTAGACACCATATATTTT
>TRBD2|TRBV6-2/TRBV6-3|TRBJ2-5|many
CASSYSGGLAGVGTQYF
TGTGCCAGCAGTTACTCGGGGGGACTAGCGGGAGTGGGGACCCAGTACTTC
>NA|TRBV29-1|TRBJ1-1|few
CSVVGLIQGYMNTEAFF
TGCAGCGTTGTTGGACTTATTCAGGGGTACATGAACACTGAAGCTTTCTTT
>NA|TRBV7-9|TRBJ2-7|few
CASSPVGGEQYF
TGTGCCAGCAGCCCAGTAGGGGGTGAGCAGTACTTC
>TRBD1|TRBV7-8|TRBJ2-7|few
CASSYWTGRTYEQYF
TGTGCCAGCAGCTATTGGACAGGACGAACCTACGAGCAGTACTTC
>NA|TRBV9|TRBJ2-7|NA
CASSVAQHYEQYF
TGTGCCAGCAGCGTGGCACAGCACTACGAGCAGTACTTC
>NA|TRBV7-9|TRBJ1-5|NA
CASSPGGGVPQPQHF
TGTGCCAGCAGCCCAGGAGGGGGTGTCCCACAGCCCCAGCATTTT
>TRBD1|TRBV12-3/TRBV12-4|TRBJ1-2|many
CASSWGQVQANYGYTF
TGTGCCAGCAGTTGGGGACAGGTCCAGGCTAACTATGGCTACACCTTC
>NA|TRBV9|TRBJ1-2|NA
CASSVAPGGYGYTF
TGTGCCAGCAGCGTAGCTCCCGGCGGCTATGGCTACACCTTC
>TRBD2|TRBV5-6|TRBJ2-7|few
CASSSGLAYHEQYF
TGTGCCAGCAGCTCGGGACTAGCTTACCACGAGCAGTACTTC
>NA|TRBV5-1|TRBJ2-7|NA
CASSWTGPPRYEQYF
TGCGCCAGCAGCTGGACGGGACCGCCAAGATACGAGCAGTACTTC
>TRBD2|TRBV7-2|TRBJ2-5|many
CASSISGRQETQYF
TGTGCCAGCAGCATTAGCGGGAGACAAGAGACCCAGTACTTC
>NA|TRBV30|TRBJ2-2|few
CAWSGVNTGELFF
TGTGCCTGGAGTGGAGTGAACACCGGGGAGCTGTTTTTT
>TRBD2|TRBV24-1|TRBJ2-7|NA
CATSDTSGRAYEQYF
TGTGCCACCAGTGACACTAGCGGGAGGGCCTACGAGCAGTACTTC
>TRBD2|TRBV6-5|TRBJ2-2|few
CASSYSTSGRGELFF
TGTGCCAGCAGTTACTCCACTAGCGGGAGAGGGGAGCTGTTTTTT
>NA|TRBV20-1|TRBJ2-7|many
CSAADKRLYEQYF
TGCAGTGCTGCGGACAAGCGCCTCTACGAGCAGTACTTC
>TRBD1|TRBV20-1|TRBJ2-7|few
CSARETGGVYEQYF
TGCAGTGCTAGAGAAACAGGGGGTGTCTACGAGCAGTACTTC
>TRBD1|TRBV19|TRBJ1-5|NA
CASSSSGTGTFFSNQPQHF
TGTGCCAGTAGTTCTTCCGGGACAGGGACCTTCTTTAGCAATCAGCCCCAGCATTTT
>NA|TRBV19|TRBJ2-2|NA
CASSSGAGNTGELFF
TGTGCAAGTAGCTCCGGGGCAGGGAACACCGGGGAGCTGTTTTTT
>NA|TRBV20-1|TRBJ1-6|few
CSAFSGGLQRSDSPLHF
TGCAGTGCCTTCTCTGGGGGACTCCAAAGGTCTGATTCACCCCTCCACTTT
>NA|TRBV14|TRBJ1-5|NA
CASSQVSCVRLFNQPQHF
TGTGCCAGCAGCCAAGTCAGCTGCGTCAGACTATTCAATCAGCCCCAGCATTTT
>NA|TRBV6-1|TRBJ1-1|NA
CASSDGVHMNTEAFF
TGTGCCAGCAGTGATGGGGTCCATATGAACACTGAAGCTTTCTTT
>NA|TRBV15|TRBJ2-5|NA
CATRLRETQYF
TGTGCCACCAGACTACGGGAGACCCAGTACTTC
>NA|TRBV19|TRBJ1-1|NA
CASSIDWNTEAFF
TGTGCCAGTAGTATAGATTGGAACACTGAAGCTTTCTTT
>TRBD1|TRBV20-1|TRBJ1-1|NA
CSAIQGVNTEAFF
TGCAGTGCTATACAGGGGGTGAACACTGAAGCTTTCTTT
>NA|TRBV30|TRBJ2-3|NA
CAWRWAHTDTQYF
TGTGCCTGGAGGTGGGCCCACACAGATACGCAGTATTTT
>NA|TRBV9|TRBJ2-7|NA
CASSEGVSYEQYF
TGTGCCAGCAGCGAGGGGGTATCCTACGAGCAGTACTTC
>NA|TRBV28|TRBJ2-7|few
CASSRQRGGYEQYF
TGTGCCAGCAGCCGTCAGAGGGGCGGCTACGAGCAGTACTTC
>TRBD1|TRBV12-3/TRBV12-4|TRBJ1-2|NA
CASSQDRVVNGYTF
TGTGCCAGCAGCCAAGACAGGGTAGTGAATGGCTACACCTTC
>TRBD2|TRBV28|TRBJ2-7|NA
CASSSLGSSGGTKQYF
TGTGCCAGCAGTTCTTTGGGGTCTAGCGGGGGGACCAAGCAGTACTTC
>TRBD2|TRBV19|TRBJ2-1|NA
CASSTRAGVMNEQFF
TGTGCCAGTAGTACCCGAGCGGGAGTTATGAATGAGCAGTTCTTC
>TRBD1|TRBV6-1|TRBJ1-2|many
CASTGTATNYGYTF
TGTGCCAGCACCGGGACAGCTACTAACTATGGCTACACCTTC
>NA|TRBV7-2|TRBJ2-7|many
CASSLAQRVVEQYF
TGTGCCAGCAGCTTAGCGCAGCGGGTTGTGGAGCAGTACTTC
>NA|TRBV10-3|TRBJ1-4|NA
CAISGTQNEKLFF
TGTGCCATCTCCGGGACTCAGAATGAAAAACTGTTTTTT
>NA|TRBV28|TRBJ2-7|once
CASSVLATEQYF
TGTGCCAGCAGTGTGTTAGCTACCGAGCAGTACTTC
>TRBD2|TRBV7-2|TRBJ2-7|many
CASSLGLAGGISSYEQYF
TGTGCCAGCAGCTTAGGGCTAGCGGGAGGGATAAGCTCCTACGAGCAGTACTTC
>TRBD2|TRBV4-1|TRBJ2-7|few
CASSQENPGGRYEQYF
TGCGCCAGCAGCCAAGAAAATCCAGGCGGGAGGTACGAGCAGTACTTC
>TRBD2|TRBV7-9|TRBJ2-5|NA
CASSFYPPGLAGETQYF
TGTGCCAGCAGCTTTTATCCCCCCGGACTAGCGGGAGAGACCCAGTACTTC
>TRBD1|TRBV19|TRBJ2-2|few
CASSTDRDGELFF
TGTGCCAGTAGTACGGACAGGGACGGGGAGCTGTTTTTT
>NA|TRBV2|TRBJ2-7|many
CASSEGARGEQYF
TGTGCCAGCAGTGAAGGGGCTAGGGGGGAGCAGTACTTC
>TRBD1|TRBV10-3|TRBJ1-1|many
CAISKSGQGNTEAFF
TGTGCCATCAGTAAAAGCGGACAGGGGAACACTGAAGCTTTCTTT
>NA|TRBV25-1|TRBJ1-3|NA
CASRTESSGNTIYF
TGTGCCAGCAGGACGGAGAGCTCTGGAAACACCATATATTTT
>TRBD1|TRBV14|TRBJ2-7|NA
CASSQVAGTVTYEQYF
TGTGCCAGCAGCCAAGTTGCCGGGACAGTCACCTACGAGCAGTACTTC
>NA|TRBV2|TRBJ2-7|many
CASSPQGEQYF
TGTGCCAGCAGCCCTCAGGGGGAGCAGTACTTC
>TRBD1|TRBV6-5|TRBJ1-5|many
CASSYQPQGDDQPQHF
TGTGCCAGCAGTTACCAACCACAGGGGGATGATCAGCCCCAGCATTTT
>NA|TRBV20-1|TRBJ2-2|few
CSASGQNTGELFF
TGCAGTGCTAGTGGGCAGAACACCGGGGAGCTGTTTTTT
>NA|TRBV28|TRBJ2-2|many
CASSPPGPGELFF
TGTGCCAGCAGTCCCCCGGGGCCCGGGGAGCTGTTTTTT
>TRBD1|TRBV24-1|TRBJ1-5|NA
CATSDPSTGNQPQHF
TGTGCCACCAGTGATCCCTCGACAGGGAATCAGCCCCAGCATTTT
>NA|TRBV30|TRBJ1-1|NA
CAWRAQGKQNTEAFF
TGTGCCTGGAGAGCCCAGGGTAAACAGAACACTGAAGCTTTCTTT
>TRBD1|TRBV2|TRBJ2-6|many
CASSSHRGSGANVLTF
TGTGCCAGCAGTTCCCACAGGGGGTCTGGGGCCAACGTCCTGACTTTC
>NA|TRBV10-3|TRBJ1-2|once
CAISEVLVGGDYGYTF
TGTGCCATCAGTGAGGTTCTGGTGGGGGGGGACTATGGCTACACCTTC
>NA|TRBV19|TRBJ1-6|few
CASSIRGNGFGYNSPLHF
TGTGCCAGTAGTATCCGGGGAAACGGATTTGGATATAATTCACCCCTCCACTTT
>TRBD2|TRBV20-1|TRBJ2-7|few
CSASVLAGAQSYEQYF
TGCAGTGCTAGTGTTCTAGCGGGAGCCCAATCCTACGAGCAGTACTTC
>NA|TRBV5-1|TRBJ1-6|NA
CASSLAGDGTNSPLHF
TGTGCCAGCAGCTTGGCCGGGGACGGCACGAATTCACCCCTCCACTTT
>NA|TRBV12-3/TRBV12-4|TRBJ1-1|many
CASSFMGTNTEAFF
TGTGCCAGCAGTTTCATGGGGACGAACACTGAAGCTTTCTTT
>NA|TRBV28|TRBJ2-5|many
CASSPTLGHPEETQYF
TGTGCCAGCAGTCCAACCCTTGGACACCCGGAGGAGACCCAGTACTTC